The clone carrying this T cell receptor beta chain was detected once. This sample is drawn from a study of blood T cell repertoires in COVID-19. Background on the study: T cells, B-cell-depleted T cells, or PBMCs supplied cDNA or gDNA.

Profiled with immunoSEQ multiplex PCR; TCRdb holds only in-frame clones, not every one. The table includes some 50,000 clones, 82% detected once. The ends were cut back, 3 bases at V and 5 bases at J, with 10 bases in the middle. CDR3 length equals 13 residues. The chain employs TRBV12-3 or TRBV12-4 and TRBJ1-2; D is unresolved. The sequence was collected from a man aged 35 to 55 with acute or convalescent COVID-19. The sequenced sample consisted of peripheral blood. The CDR3 protein is CASSFSGMYGYTF. The CDR3 DNA follows: TGTGCCAGCAGTTTCTCGGGGATGTATGGCTACACCTTC.